The 10 T cell receptor beta chains presented below share a single source sample, sequenced in a study of T-cell reconstitution after alpha-beta-depleted transplantation in children. Using unique molecular identifiers, the investigators prepared the TCRbeta library. Using its own MiXCR run on the PCR reads, TCRdb lists one record per CDR3 protein. The table lists 500,000 to 650,000 distinct CDR3 sequences, about an eighth of them singletons. The material sequenced was PBMCs, mostly from graft donor cells, taken 360 days after TCRalphabeta/CD19-depleted stem cell transplant. These receptors were taken from a male patient between 10 and 17 years old who had a stem cell transplant for acute myeloid leukemia, so the T cells may come from the graft donor.

This clonotype was found many times. The chain recombines TRBV27 with TRBJ2-1, with 10 positions matching TRBD2. The CDR3 contains 15 residues. CDR1 and CDR2 from the germline V gene are MNHEY and SMNVEV (reference sequence). The V segment lost 3 bases and the J segment 3 bases; nucleotides outside the gene matches: 2. The CDR3 sequence: CASSFLAGDYNEQFF. Here the CDR3 DNA reads TGTGCCAGCAGTTTCCTAGCGGGAGACTACAATGAGCAGTTCTTC.

This clonotype was found a few times. V and J are TRBV6-2 or TRBV6-3 and TRBJ2-5; D gene ambiguous. Between the trimmed V and J ends, which lost 4 bases and 7 bases, there was a span of 16 bases. Germline V gives CDR1 MNHEY, CDR2 SVGEGT. CDR3 length: 14 amino acids. The CDR3 DNA reads TGTGCCAGCAGTTGGCCGGACCCCCACCGGACCCAGTACTTC. As protein: CASSWPDPHRTQYF.

J is TRBJ2-3 and V is TRBV5-1, with TRBD2 matching over 13 bases. Germline V gene data show CDR1 as SGHRS and CDR2 as YFSETQ. V trimming: 4 bases; J trimming: 0 bases; junction bases outside the gene matches: 8. This CDR3 has 18 amino acids. As DNA, the CDR3 is TGCGCCAGCAGCCCGGGACTAGCGGGGACCCCTAGCACAGATACGCAGTATTTT. It translates to CASSPGLAGTPSTDTQYF.

This clonotype was seen many times. The chain uses TRBV29-1 and TRBJ2-1; 7 nucleotides match TRBD2. This CDR3 region has 18 residues. Germline V gene sequence: CDR1 SQVTM, CDR2 ANQGSEA. Trimming at V came to 0 bases and at J to 1 base, leaving 12 bases not matched to a gene. The CDR3 is CSVEDLRSWGGSYNEQFF. The CDR3 DNA reads TGCAGCGTTGAAGATCTCCGGTCATGGGGGGGGTCCTACAATGAGCAGTTCTTC.

The CDR3 protein is CASSSIPGTQTDSYNEQFF. DNA for the CDR3: TGCGCCAGCAGCTCTATTCCCGGGACCCAGACCGACTCCTACAATGAGCAGTTCTTC. The chain uses TRBV5-1 and TRBJ2-1; tentatively, D is TRBD1 or TRBD2 (5 bases each). Trimming stripped 3 bases from V and 0 bases from J, with 22 bases between. CDR1 and CDR2 from the germline V gene are SGHRS and YFSETQ. The CDR3 length is 19 residues.

This clonotype was recorded many times. This rearrangement joins TRBV28 to TRBJ2-7, with D perhaps matching TRBD2 (5 bases). CDR1 is MDHEN and CDR2 is SYDVKM in the germline V gene. Trimming stripped 3 bases from V and 5 bases from J, with 14 bases between. This CDR3 is built from 14 residues. CDR3 protein: CASSLDGKRNEQYF. The CDR3 DNA reads as TGTGCCAGCAGTTTGGACGGGAAGAGGAACGAGCAGTACTTC.

V usage is TRBV28 and J usage is TRBJ1-3, with D tentatively TRBD1 (6 bases). Trimming took off 7 bases at V and 4 bases at J, with 17 bases between the two ends. The CDR3 totals 15 residues. CDR1 MDHEN and CDR2 SYDVKM come from the germline V gene. The CDR3 loop is CASTLAGAEGNTIYF. The CDR3 DNA follows: TGTGCCAGCACTCTGGCGGGGGCGGAAGGAAACACCATATATTTT.

The genes are TRBV28 and TRBJ2-1, with 11 positions matching TRBD2. Germline-derived CDR1 and CDR2 are MDHEN and SYDVKM. The V and J ends lost 4 bases and 0 bases, in that order; junction bases with no gene match: 20. This CDR3 contains 22 residues. This CDR3 is CASSSPARNSGRAPSSYNEQFF. The CDR3 DNA sequence: TGTGCCAGCAGTTCCCCCGCGCGCAATAGCGGGAGGGCTCCGAGCTCCTACAATGAGCAGTTCTTC.

This clonotype was found a few times. The J gene is TRBJ2-7, the V gene TRBV30, with TRBD2 identical over 9 bases. V lost 1 base, J lost 3 bases, and 10 bases stayed unmatched. CDR1 is GTSNPN and CDR2 is SVGIG in the germline V gene (reference sequence). This CDR3 is built from 16 residues. CDR3 nucleotide sequence: TGTGCCTGGAGTGCCGCTTTTAGCGGGGGACGCTACGAGCAGTACTTC. This codes for CAWSAAFSGGRYEQYF. The whole variable domain, filled in from reference TRBV30 and TRBJ2-7, reads SQTIHQWPATLVQPVGSPLSLECTVEGTSNPNLYWYRQAAGRGLQLLFYSVGIGQISSEVPQNLSASRPQDRQFILSSKKLLLSDSGFYLCAWSAAFSGGRYEQYFGPGTRLTVT.

V usage is TRBV30 and J usage is TRBJ2-2, with unresolved D. Trimming shortened V by 4 bases and J by 6 bases, and 6 bases separated the two germline ends. This CDR3 contains 11 residues. The germline gives CDR1 GTSNPN, CDR2 SVGIG (reference sequence). CDR3 sequence reads: CAWNFAGELFF. CDR3 nucleotides: TGTGCCTGGAACTTCGCCGGGGAGCTGTTTTTT.